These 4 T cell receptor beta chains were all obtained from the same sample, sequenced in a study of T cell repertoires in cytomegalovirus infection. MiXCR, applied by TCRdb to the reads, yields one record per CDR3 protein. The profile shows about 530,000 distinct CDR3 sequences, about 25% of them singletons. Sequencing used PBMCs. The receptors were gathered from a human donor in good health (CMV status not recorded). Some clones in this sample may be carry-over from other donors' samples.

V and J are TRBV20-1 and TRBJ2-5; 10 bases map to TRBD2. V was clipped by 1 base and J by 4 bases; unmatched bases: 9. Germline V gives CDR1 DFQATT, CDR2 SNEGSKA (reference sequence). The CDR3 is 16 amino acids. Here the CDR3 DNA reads TGCAGTGCTAGAGCTGGAAAGCGGGAGGGCACAGAGACCCAGTACTTC. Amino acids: CSARAGKREGTETQYF.

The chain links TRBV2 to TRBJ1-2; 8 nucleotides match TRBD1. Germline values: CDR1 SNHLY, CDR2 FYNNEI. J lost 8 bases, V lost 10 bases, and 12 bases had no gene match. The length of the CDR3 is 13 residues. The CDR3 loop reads CATTPQGARGYTF. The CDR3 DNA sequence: TGTGCCACAACCCCCCAGGGGGCGCGGGGCTACACCTTC.

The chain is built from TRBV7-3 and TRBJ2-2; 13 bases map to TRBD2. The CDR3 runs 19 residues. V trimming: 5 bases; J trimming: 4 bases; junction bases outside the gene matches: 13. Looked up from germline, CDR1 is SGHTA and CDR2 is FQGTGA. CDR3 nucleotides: TGTGCCAGCAGCCAAAGAGGCGGTACTAGCGGGAGGGCCACCGGGGAGCTGTTTTTT. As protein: CASSQRGGTSGRATGELFF.

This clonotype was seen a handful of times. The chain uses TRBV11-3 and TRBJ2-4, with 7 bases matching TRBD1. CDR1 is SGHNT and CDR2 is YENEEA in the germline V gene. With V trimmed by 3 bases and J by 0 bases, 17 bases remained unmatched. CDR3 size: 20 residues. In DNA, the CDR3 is TGTGCCAGCAGCTTGGGTAAACGGACAGGCGGATCTCTAGCCAAAAACATTCAGTACTTC. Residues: CASSLGKRTGGSLAKNIQYF. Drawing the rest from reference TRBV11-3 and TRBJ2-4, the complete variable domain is EAGVVQSPRYKIIEKKQPVAFWCNPISGHNTLYWYLQNLGQGPELLIRYENEEAVDDSQLPKDRFSAERLKGVDSTLKIQPAELGDSAVYLCASSLGKRTGGSLAKNIQYFGAGTRLSVL.